This T cell receptor (beta chain) derives from a study of cytomegalovirus exposure and HLA in healthy donors. Primers: 60 Vbeta forward and 13 Jbeta reverse. Clones were sequenced by immunoSEQ multiplex PCR, and TCRdb holds only the in-frame ones, with some missing. The sample carries about 120,000 clones, less than 10% recorded once. V was pared by 0 bases and J by 5 bases, with 11 bases between. The V gene's germline CDR1 is SGHRS and CDR2 YFSETQ. This CDR3 has 14 residues. Regarding this clone: Its antigen remains unknown.

Study-level points and caveats: In a later analysis, TCR association rates varied by HLA locus: DRB1 most, HLA-C fewest.

The clonotype was recovered from a woman in her 40s in good health and CMV-seropositive. Sequencing input: PBMCs. The V call is TRBV5-1, the J call TRBJ1-2; the D gene is possibly TRBD1 (6 bases). CDR3 bases: TGCGCCAGCAGCTTGGTGGGCGACAGGTATGGCTACACCTTC. This translates into CASSLVGDRYGYTF.